The clone carrying this TCR beta chain has only a few counts. Its antigen remains unidentified. The sample comes from a study of cytomegalovirus exposure and HLA in healthy donors. The PCR had 60 Vbeta and 13 Jbeta primers. The data were produced by immunoSEQ multiplex PCR, yet TCRdb's version contains in-frame clones alone and is incomplete. The sample yields under 110,000 clones, 75% seen once. The germline gives CDR1 SSHAT, CDR2 FNYEAQ (reference sequence). The CDR3 loop spans 15 amino acids. V dropped 5 bases and J dropped 5; count of bases not matched to a gene: 8. Study observations and caveats: The investigators catalogued 164 TCR beta chains as cytomegalovirus-associated. When analyzed later, a missense DCLRE1C variant was found to be linked to TCR beta V- and J-gene trimming. As immune exposure information, only CMV serostatus was available. About 87% or about 30% of the time was how often most TCR beta V segments were productive, according to an earlier analysis.

Sequenced input: PBMCs. The genes are TRBV7-7 and TRBJ2-1, with 8 bases lining up with TRBD1. The receptor was isolated from a man in his forties in good health and CMV-seronegative. The CDR3 coding sequence is TGTGCCAGCAGCGTAGGACAGGGAATGAACAATGAGCAGTTCTTC. Protein: CASSVGQGMNNEQFF.